This TCR beta chain was recorded in a study of blood T cell repertoires in COVID-19. Looking at the study overall: The United States, Italy and Spain provided the acute and convalescent COVID-19 samples.

The V segment lost 2 bases and the J segment 5 bases; nucleotides outside the gene matches: 14. Germline V gene sequence: CDR1 MDHEN, CDR2 SYDVKM. This CDR3 contains 18 residues. Researchers sorted participants into cohorts using their self-reported clinical history. Donors in Cohort 3 counted as recovered after two negative PCRs, clearance, or symptom resolution. Under the authors' procedure: Amplification from reference gene primers served as the basis for estimated nucleated cell counts. TCRdb keeps only in-frame clones here, not all; method: immunoSEQ multiplex PCR. That table gives V, J and clone size, and the DNA gave D and trimming. Of about 180,000 clones in the sample, 88% were seen once.

The TCR comes from a woman between 18 and 29 years old who had recovered from COVID-19. The rearrangement links TRBV28 to TRBJ2-7, with 11 bases matching TRBD1. The specimen sequenced was PBMCs or T cells enriched from blood (not recorded which). DNA of the CDR3: TGTGCCAGCAGTTTAATTTTTAAGGGGTGGGACAGGGGGGACGAGCAGTACTTC. Translated, it gives CASSLIFKGWDRGDEQYF.